The rows below give T cell receptor beta chains drawn from one sample of a study of cytotoxic CD8 clonotypes in ibrutinib-treated CLL. Some clones are missing from TCRdb's copy, which holds only in-frame ones; the method was immunoSEQ multiplex PCR. Of approximately 84,000 clones listed, around 84% are singletons. The source was PBMCs, collected before ibrutinib treatment. These TCRs come from a human donor with chronic lymphocytic leukemia. CDR3s leave out the opening cysteine and the closing phenylalanine or tryptophan. Each record gives: V gene, CDR3 protein.

TRBV5-1 | ASSLGLAGTNNEQF
TRBV2 | ASINSGRSMNEQF
TRBV19 | ASSPQGYDGYT
TRBV7-9 | ASSGSGGAETQY
TRBV15 | ATSRDRTQTTYNEQF
TRBV6-5 | ASSYSGQGAGYGYT
TRBV18 | ASSLNRGMETQY
TRBV6-5 | ASGSMDTEAF
TRBV9 | ASSWDYWTYNEQF
TRBV6-6 | ASSYSRLEIGYEQY
TRBV27 | ASSLTRGFNQPQH
TRBV10-3 | AISELNSNQPQH
TRBV19 | ASSLDRPSETQY
TRBV28 | ATNMDSIRGNTIY
TRBV13 | ASSSRTAGYNEQF
TRBV6-5 | ASSYQQGQGRSEQY
TRBV6-4 | ASSNYWNTEAF
TRBV27 | ASSLRQGPYQETQY
TRBV7-7 | ASSPQGGVNEKLF
TRBV19 | ASSIGTVGNTIY
TRBV28 | ASSTTDPLSEQY
TRBV6-5 | ASKEGGWKETQY
TRBV5-1 | ASSLTGTHNEQF
TRBV4-2 | ASSQDFGRLYNEQF
TRBV4-3 | ASSQGPRGATNEKLF
TRBV19 | ASSPRQGAASGPRPQH
TRBV27 | ASNPGTGPNTEAF
TRBV27 | ASSLKTDLLDEQY